A single sample is the source of the 13 T cell receptor beta chains below, sequenced in a study of cytomegalovirus exposure and HLA in healthy donors. A multiplex PCR was run with 60 Vbeta primers and 13 Jbeta primers. Sequencing used immunoSEQ multiplex PCR; TCRdb keeps in-frame clones, though not all of them. The sample shows 150,000 to 200,000 clones, 80% to 90% of them seen only once. Sequences were obtained from PBMCs. These receptors came from a man in his fifties in good health and CMV-seropositive.

The rearrangement uses TRBV29-1 and TRBJ1-2; 8 bases line up with TRBD1. After removal of 8 bases from V and 3 bases from J, the junction contained 14 bases not matched to a gene. The CDR3 runs to 15 residues. CDR1 and CDR2 (germline): SQVTM, ANQGSEA. The CDR3 nucleotides read TGCAGCCTAGGGCCGGGTACAGGGGGTGACTATGGCTACACCTTC. Its translation: CSLGPGTGGDYGYTF. The variable domain in full, with the rest retrieved from reference TRBV29-1 and TRBJ1-2, is SAVISQKPSRDICQRGTSLTIQCQVDSQVTMMFWYRQQPGQSLTLIATANQGSEATYESGFVIDKFPISRPNLTFSTLTVSNMSPEDSSIYLCSLGPGTGGDYGYTFGSGTRLTVV.

This chain joins TRBV28 and TRBJ2-3; D ambiguous. CDR3 size: 15 residues. V was cut by 5 bases and J by 4 bases, with 16 bases left in between. Germline V CDR1 and CDR2: MDHEN, SYDVKM. This chain's CDR3 is CASSILGSISDTQYF. For the CDR3, the DNA is TGTGCCAGCAGTATCCTCGGGTCGATTTCAGATACGCAGTATTTT.

The V and J genes are TRBV4-1 and TRBJ1-6; D is uncertain. The CDR3 is 13 amino acids. Germline V gene sequence: CDR1 MGHRA, CDR2 YSYEKL. Between the trimmed V and J ends, which lost 0 bases and 11 bases, there was a span of 8 bases. DNA for the CDR3: TGCGCCAGCAGCCAAGATCTGCGGGCACCCCTCCACTTT. Its translation is CASSQDLRAPLHF.

The genes are TRBV6-5 and TRBJ1-2, with a tentative D call TRBD1 (6 bases). This CDR3 spans 15 amino acids. V dropped 4 bases and J dropped 6 bases, with 18 bases sitting between them. Germline V lookup: CDR1 MNHEY, CDR2 SVGAGI. In DNA, the CDR3 is TGTGCCAGCAGTTCCAACGGCGGGGGGGCGGATGGCTACACCTTC. It specifies CASSSNGGGADGYTF.

The chain's CDR3 is CASSLGLRTTSSYEQYF. CDR3 DNA: TGTGCCAGCAGTTTAGGACTAAGGACTACCTCTTCCTACGAGCAGTACTTC. This rearrangement joins TRBV28 to TRBJ2-7, with a weak D call TRBD2 (6 bases). The CDR3 spans 17 residues. Germline CDR1 reads MDHEN; CDR2 reads SYDVKM. V shed 2 bases and J shed 1 base, with 18 bases lying between them.

The chain couples TRBV6-6 to TRBJ2-2; the D is unclear. The V and J ends lost 6 bases and 6 bases respectively, with 11 bases between them. Germline CDR1 reads MNHNY; CDR2 reads SVGAGI (reference sequence). CDR3 length equals 13 residues. CDR3 amino acids: CASSHGSAGELFF. The CDR3 DNA sequence: TGTGCCAGCAGCCACGGGTCTGCCGGGGAGCTGTTTTTT.

This clone was detected only once. In DNA, the CDR3 is TGTGCCAGCAGCTTAGGAGACAGGGCAATCCAGTACTTC. Translated, it gives CASSLGDRAIQYF. The J gene is TRBJ2-7, the V gene TRBV11-2; 7 nucleotides agree with TRBD1. Germline lookup yields CDR1 SGHAT and CDR2 FQNNGV. The CDR3 runs to 13 residues. Losses at the gene ends were 1 base for V and 10 bases for J; bases not matched to a gene: 7.

The chain joins TRBV5-1 to TRBJ2-3, with TRBD1 matching 9 bases. The CDR3 totals 17 residues. Per germline, CDR1 SGHRS and CDR2 YFSETQ. V was pared by 3 bases and J by 2 bases, with 10 bases of the junction left unmatched. CDR3 nucleotide sequence: TGCGCCAGCAGCTCAAAACGACAGGGGGATTACACAGATACGCAGTATTTT. The encoded protein is CASSSKRQGDYTDTQYF. The variable domain in full, with the rest retrieved from reference TRBV5-1 and TRBJ2-3, is KAGVTQTPRYLIKTRGQQVTLSCSPISGHRSVSWYQQTPGQGLQFLFEYFSETQRNKGNFPGRFSGRQFSNSRSEMNVSTLELGDSALYLCASSSKRQGDYTDTQYFGPGTRLTVL.

The CDR3 spells CASTLGQGNLGLAGEQQYF. The DNA for the CDR3 is TGTGCCAGTACTCTGGGACAGGGAAATTTAGGACTAGCGGGAGAGCAGCAGTATTTT. V and J are TRBV19 and TRBJ2-3; 13 nucleotides line up with TRBD2. Per germline, CDR1 LNHDA and CDR2 SQIVND (reference sequence). The CDR3 loop spans 19 amino acids. V lost 7 bases, J lost 11 bases, and 24 bases stayed unmatched.

This chain joins TRBV9 and TRBJ2-1; TRBD1 aligns across 7 bases. Germline CDR1 and CDR2: SGDLS and YYNGEE. J lost 4 bases, V lost 4 bases, and 5 bases had no gene match. There are 14 residues in the CDR3. CDR3 sequence (DNA): TGTGCCAGCAGCCCCCGGGACAGTTACAATGAGCAGTTCTTC. Its protein product is CASSPRDSYNEQFF. The full variable domain, in which reference TRBV9 and TRBJ2-1 provide the parts outside the CDR3, is DSGVTQTPKHLITATGQRVTLRCSPRSGDLSVYWYQQSLDQGLQFLIQYYNGEERAKGNILERFSAQQFPDLHSELNLSSLELGDSALYFCASSPRDSYNEQFFGPGTRLTVL.

The chain has TRBV6-1 and TRBJ2-3; D is uncertain. The V gene's germline CDR1 is MNHNS and CDR2 SASEGT. V lost 7 bases to trimming and J lost 0 bases, with 11 bases between them. This CDR3 contains 14 residues. CDR3 residues: CASTQSQSTDTQYF. CDR3 DNA: TGTGCCAGCACCCAGTCCCAAAGCACAGATACGCAGTATTTT.

V and J are TRBV28 and TRBJ1-6; the D is unclear. Germline CDR1 reads MDHEN; CDR2 reads SYDVKM. Trimming removed 11 bases at V and 10 bases at J, with 24 bases between. The CDR3 is 15 amino acids. CDR3 bases: TGTGCCGTCCGGGGAGACTATCTTATTGGGTCACCCCTCCACTTT. It is translated as CAVRGDYLIGSPLHF. Based on the CDR3 plus reference TRBV28 and TRBJ1-6, the full variable domain is DVKVTQSSRYLVKRTGEKVFLECVQDMDHENMFWYRQDPGLGLRLIYFSYDVKMKEKGDIPEGYSVSREKKERFSLILESASTNQTSMYLCAVRGDYLIGSPLHFGNGTRLTVT.

The rearrangement uses TRBV27 and TRBJ2-7; D is perhaps TRBD2 (7 bases). The CDR3 is 15 residues long. Germline CDR1 and CDR2: MNHEY and SMNVEV (reference sequence). V was shortened by 4 bases and J by 2 bases, with 15 bases between the two germline ends. CDR3 region: CASSSPGGLPYEQYF. CDR3 DNA sequence: TGTGCCAGCAGTTCTCCGGGGGGCCTTCCCTACGAGCAGTACTTC.